One and the same sample provided the 17 T cell receptor beta chains below, sequenced in a study of cytomegalovirus exposure and HLA in healthy donors. TCRdb's copy holds only in-frame clones and misses some; the assay was immunoSEQ multiplex PCR. Of around 150,000 clones in the sample, 85% to 90% are singletons; the top ten hold 4.2%. Sequenced input: PBMCs. The source is a man between 18 and 29 years old in good health and CMV-seropositive.

The chain joins TRBV7-9 to TRBJ1-2, with TRBD1 identical over 7 bases. Germline V gene data show CDR1 as SEHNR and CDR2 as FQNEAQ (reference sequence). The CDR3 totals 16 residues. The ends lost 3 bases at V and 10 bases at J; junction bases unmatched: 17. CDR3 in amino acids: CASSLAPGQHTFPYTF. The CDR3 coding sequence is TGTGCCAGCAGCTTGGCCCCGGGACAGCATACGTTCCCCTACACCTTC.

The genes are TRBV6-8 and TRBJ2-1, with a tentative D call TRBD2 (6 bases). The germline gives CDR1 MNHGY, CDR2 SAAAGT. The CDR3 is 14 residues long. Deletions cut 9 bases from V and 5 bases from J, with 17 bases between. CDR3 DNA: TGTGCCAGGAATTCGGGGGTTATTAACAATGAGCAGTTCTTC. This codes for CARNSGVINNEQFF.

This chain connects TRBV29-1 to TRBJ2-5, with a weak D call TRBD2 (6 bases). Germline V lookup: CDR1 SQVTM, CDR2 ANQGSEA. V was cut by 7 bases and J by 5 bases, with 17 bases left in between. The CDR3 sequence is 13 residues long. The DNA for the CDR3 is TGCAGCGCTCATGGGGGGAGTGGGGAGACCCAGTACTTC. Protein product: CSAHGGSGETQYF.

This chain connects TRBV4-1 to TRBJ2-1; TRBD1 matches 7 bases. V lost 1 base, J lost 4 bases, and 13 bases stayed unmatched. There are 18 residues in the CDR3. The germline V gene has CDR1 MGHRA and CDR2 YSYEKL. In DNA, the CDR3 is TGCGCCAGCAGCCAAGTGACCCTGGACAGGAGTAAATACAATGAGCAGTTCTTC. This gives the protein CASSQVTLDRSKYNEQFF.

V gene TRBV5-1 combines with J gene TRBJ2-5, with a possible D match to TRBD2 (5 bases). CDR3 length equals 17 residues. Germline V gives CDR1 SGHRS, CDR2 YFSETQ. The germline V and J ends were trimmed by 2 bases and 2 bases, with 19 bases remaining between them. CDR3 nucleotide sequence: TGCGCCAGCAGCTTATCGGGGTTATACGGGCCTCAAGAGACCCAGTACTTC. As protein: CASSLSGLYGPQETQYF.

The chain links TRBV4-2 to TRBJ1-3; unclear D gene. V gave up 0 bases and J gave up 4 bases, with 13 bases separating them. The CDR3 runs 16 residues. The germline CDR1 and CDR2 sequences are LGHNA and YNFKEQ. The CDR3 DNA reads as TGTGCCAGCAGCCAAGAGCCCCAGGTTGGAGGAAACACCATATATTTT. Amino acids: CASSQEPQVGGNTIYF.

This chain links TRBV6-4 with TRBJ1-1; D is undetermined. Germline V lookup: CDR1 MRHNA, CDR2 SNTAGT. Trimming cost V 5 bases and J 0 bases, with 10 bases left between them. The CDR3 totals 14 residues. The CDR3 is CASSPTGMNTEAFF. The CDR3, as DNA: TGTGCCAGCAGTCCGACTGGCATGAACACTGAAGCTTTCTTT.

The rearrangement links TRBV5-1 to TRBJ2-2; D gene uncertain. The CDR3 extends over 17 amino acids. CDR1 and CDR2 (germline): SGHRS, YFSETQ. V lost 0 bases to trimming and J lost 3 bases, with 15 bases between them. The CDR3 DNA follows: TGCGCCAGCAGCTTGGGAACGCACAGAGCCGACACCGGGGAGCTGTTTTTT. Its protein is CASSLGTHRADTGELFF. The full variable domain, completed using reference TRBV5-1 and TRBJ2-2, is KAGVTQTPRYLIKTRGQQVTLSCSPISGHRSVSWYQQTPGQGLQFLFEYFSETQRNKGNFPGRFSGRQFSNSRSEMNVSTLELGDSALYLCASSLGTHRADTGELFFGEGSRLTVL.

The chain links TRBV4-2 to TRBJ2-1; 14 bases fit TRBD2. The CDR3 consists of 18 residues. Germline V gene lookup returns CDR1 LGHNA and CDR2 YNFKEQ. Trimming took 0 bases from V and 4 from J; bases not matched to a gene: 5. The CDR3 region is CASSQETSGRAIYNEQFF. In DNA, the CDR3 is TGTGCCAGCAGCCAAGAGACTAGCGGGAGGGCCATTTACAATGAGCAGTTCTTC.

The CDR3 DNA reads TGTGCCAGTAAAACGGGACAGCAGAACACTGAAGCTTTCTTT. As protein: CASKTGQQNTEAFF. The J gene is TRBJ1-1, the V gene TRBV19; 7 bases align to TRBD1. Germline-derived CDR1 and CDR2 are LNHDA and SQIVND (reference sequence). J was trimmed by 1 base and V by 7 bases; bases with no gene match: 6. CDR3 length equals 14 residues. The variable domain in full, completed from reference TRBV19 and TRBJ1-1, reads DGGITQSPKYLFRKEGQNVTLSCEQNLNHDAMYWYRQDPGQGLRLIYYSQIVNDFQKGDIAEGYSVSREKKESFPLTVTSAQKNPTAFYLCASKTGQQNTEAFFGQGTRLTVV.

The chain has TRBV5-1 and TRBJ2-7; possibly TRBD2 for D (6 bases). The germline V and J ends were trimmed by 1 base and 0 bases, with 23 bases remaining between them. Germline V lookup: CDR1 SGHRS, CDR2 YFSETQ. This CDR3 has 19 residues. The CDR3 DNA is TGCGCCAGCAGCTTGTCGGCACGACCTAGAGCGGGTGGCTCCTACGAGCAGTACTTC. Protein sequence: CASSLSARPRAGGSYEQYF.

The V gene is TRBV5-4, the J gene TRBJ2-2; D might be TRBD2 (6 bases). Trimming cost V 1 base and J 8 bases, with 12 bases left between them. The CDR3 has 14 residues. The germline CDR1 and CDR2 sequences are SGHNT and YYREEE (reference sequence). The CDR3, as DNA: TGTGCCAGCAGCTTGTATCTAGCGAGGGGGGAGCTGTTTTTT. Encoded protein: CASSLYLARGELFF.

The CDR3 DNA is TGTGCCAGCAGTGAGCCGGGGGGGGACACTAATGAAAAACTGTTTTTT. It yields the protein CASSEPGGDTNEKLFF. This chain joins TRBV6-1 and TRBJ1-4; D perhaps matches TRBD1 (5 bases). Per germline, CDR1 MNHNS and CDR2 SASEGT. The CDR3 contains 16 residues. V was shortened by 3 bases and J by 2 bases, with 13 bases between the two germline ends.

The J gene is TRBJ1-4, the V gene TRBV9; D call uncertain. The CDR3 length is 14 residues. V lost 4 bases and J lost 3, with 10 bases in between. Germline CDR1 reads SGDLS; CDR2 reads YYNGEE. In DNA form, the CDR3 reads TGTGCCAGCAGCCCTCAGTTTCCTAATGAAAAACTGTTTTTT. Residues: CASSPQFPNEKLFF.

A single count supports this clone. The chain links TRBV19 to TRBJ2-7; 9 bases are shared with TRBD1. J was trimmed by 9 bases and V by 5 bases; bases with no gene match: 2. Germline V gives CDR1 LNHDA, CDR2 SQIVND (reference sequence). The CDR3 runs to 11 residues. The CDR3 nucleotides read TGTGCCAGTAGTCTGGGACAGGGGCAGTACTTC. Protein sequence: CASSLGQGQYF. Supplemented by reference TRBV19 and TRBJ2-7, the full variable domain reads DGGITQSPKYLFRKEGQNVTLSCEQNLNHDAMYWYRQDPGQGLRLIYYSQIVNDFQKGDIAEGYSVSREKKESFPLTVTSAQKNPTAFYLCASSLGQGQYFGPGTRLTVT.

This clone was picked up one time. The chain combines TRBV19 with TRBJ2-7; weak D call: TRBD2 (5 bases). The CDR3 contains 13 residues. From germline, CDR1 is LNHDA and CDR2 SQIVND (reference sequence). Trimming left V 6 bases short and J 7 bases short, with 16 bases between. Here the CDR3 DNA reads TGTGCCAGTAGCCCCCGTTGGGGAGAGGAGCAGTACTTC. Its protein product is CASSPRWGEEQYF.

CDR3 sequence reads: CASSPHSGTGGSGEQYF. The CDR3 DNA reads TGTGCCAGCAGCCCCCATAGTGGGACAGGGGGTTCCGGCGAGCAGTACTTC. The chain couples TRBV11-2 to TRBJ2-7; 11 bases line up with TRBD1. Trimming took 5 bases from V and 6 from J; bases not matched to a gene: 15. There are 17 residues in the CDR3. The V gene's germline CDR1 is SGHAT and CDR2 FQNNGV.